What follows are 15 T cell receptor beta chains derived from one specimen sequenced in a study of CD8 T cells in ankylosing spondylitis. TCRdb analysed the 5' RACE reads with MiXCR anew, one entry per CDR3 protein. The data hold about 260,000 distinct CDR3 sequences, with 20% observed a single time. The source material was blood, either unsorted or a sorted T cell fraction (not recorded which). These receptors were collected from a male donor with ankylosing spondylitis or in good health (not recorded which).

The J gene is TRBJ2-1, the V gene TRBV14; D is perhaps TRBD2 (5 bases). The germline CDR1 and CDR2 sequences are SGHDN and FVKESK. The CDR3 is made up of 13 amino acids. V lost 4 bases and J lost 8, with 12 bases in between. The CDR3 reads CASSLTSLDEQFF. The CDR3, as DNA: TGTGCCAGCAGCCTTACTAGTCTGGATGAGCAGTTCTTC. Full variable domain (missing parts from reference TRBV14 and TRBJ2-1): EAGVTQFPSHSVIEKGQTVTLRCDPISGHDNLYWYRRVMGKEIKFLLHFVKESKQDESGMPNNRFLAERTGGTYSTLKVQPAELEDSGVYFCASSLTSLDEQFFGPGTRLTVL.

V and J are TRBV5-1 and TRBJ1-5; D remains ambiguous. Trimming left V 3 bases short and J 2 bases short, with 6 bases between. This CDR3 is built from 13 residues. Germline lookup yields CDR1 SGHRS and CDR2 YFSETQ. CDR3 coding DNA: TGCGCCAGCAGCTCTGATCGCAATCAGCCCCAGCATTTT. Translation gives CASSSDRNQPQHF.

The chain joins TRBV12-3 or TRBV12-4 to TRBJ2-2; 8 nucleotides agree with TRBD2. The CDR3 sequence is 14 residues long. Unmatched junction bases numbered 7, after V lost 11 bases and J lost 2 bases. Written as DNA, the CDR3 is TGTGCCGGTAGCGGGGCGACAAACACCGGGGAGCTGTTTTTT. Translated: CAGSGATNTGELFF.

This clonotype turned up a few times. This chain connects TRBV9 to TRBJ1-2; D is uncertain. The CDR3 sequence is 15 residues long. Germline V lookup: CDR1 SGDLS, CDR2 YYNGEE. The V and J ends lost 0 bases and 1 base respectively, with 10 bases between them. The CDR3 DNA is TGTGCCAGCAGCGTAGAAGCTACACATAACTATGGCTACACCTTC. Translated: CASSVEATHNYGYTF.

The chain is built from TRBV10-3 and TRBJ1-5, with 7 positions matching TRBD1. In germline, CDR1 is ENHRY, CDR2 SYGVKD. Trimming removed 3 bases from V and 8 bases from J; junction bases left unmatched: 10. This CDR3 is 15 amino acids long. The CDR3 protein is CAISEAPDRAKPQHF. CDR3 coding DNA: TGTGCCATCAGTGAAGCCCCCGACAGGGCAAAGCCCCAGCATTTT.

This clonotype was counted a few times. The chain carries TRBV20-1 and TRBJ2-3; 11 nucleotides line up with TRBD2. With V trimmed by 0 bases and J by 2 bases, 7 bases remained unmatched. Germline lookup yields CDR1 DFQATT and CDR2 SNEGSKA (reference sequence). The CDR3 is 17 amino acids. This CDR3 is CSARDSLAGGHTDTQYF. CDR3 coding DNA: TGCAGTGCTAGAGATTCCCTAGCGGGAGGACACACAGATACGCAGTATTTT.

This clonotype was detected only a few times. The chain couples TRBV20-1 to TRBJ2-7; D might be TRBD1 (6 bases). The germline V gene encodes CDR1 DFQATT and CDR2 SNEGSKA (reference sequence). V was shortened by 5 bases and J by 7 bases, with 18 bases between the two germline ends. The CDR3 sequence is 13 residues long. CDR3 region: CSALRDTAREQYV. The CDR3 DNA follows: TGCAGTGCTCTCCGGGACACCGCTCGGGAGCAGTACGTC.

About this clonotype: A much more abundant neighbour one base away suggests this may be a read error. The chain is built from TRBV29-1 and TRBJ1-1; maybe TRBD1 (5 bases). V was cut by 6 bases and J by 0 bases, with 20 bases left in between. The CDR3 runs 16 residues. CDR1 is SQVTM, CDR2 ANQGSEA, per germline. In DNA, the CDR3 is TGCAGCGTCCTACGACAGAGGCAAGAAATGAACACTGAAGCTTTCTTT. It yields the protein CSVLRQRQEMNTEAFF.

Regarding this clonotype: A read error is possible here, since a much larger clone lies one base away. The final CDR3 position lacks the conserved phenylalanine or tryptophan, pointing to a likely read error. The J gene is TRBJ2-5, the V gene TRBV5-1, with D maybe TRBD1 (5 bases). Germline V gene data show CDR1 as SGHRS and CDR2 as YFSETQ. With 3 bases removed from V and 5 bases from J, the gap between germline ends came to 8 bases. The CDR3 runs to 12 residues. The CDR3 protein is CASSSTVETQYS. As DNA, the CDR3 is TGCGCCAGCAGCTCGACAGTGGAGACCCAGTACTCC.

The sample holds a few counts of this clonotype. CDR3 loop: CASSEITGTGGAFF. Here the CDR3 DNA reads TGTGCCAGCAGTGAAATTACCGGGACAGGAGGGGCTTTCTTT. This chain uses TRBV2 with TRBJ1-1; TRBD1 matches 8 bases. J was trimmed by 11 bases and V by 2 bases; bases with no gene match: 10. The germline CDR1 and CDR2 sequences are SNHLY and FYNNEI. The CDR3 contains 14 residues.

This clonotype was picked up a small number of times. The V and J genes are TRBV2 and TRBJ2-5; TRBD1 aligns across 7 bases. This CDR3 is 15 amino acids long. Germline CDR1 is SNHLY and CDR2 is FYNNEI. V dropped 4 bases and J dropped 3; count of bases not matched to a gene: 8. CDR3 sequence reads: CASSGMTGPEETQYF. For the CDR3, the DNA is TGTGCCAGCAGTGGGATGACAGGGCCTGAAGAGACCCAGTACTTC.

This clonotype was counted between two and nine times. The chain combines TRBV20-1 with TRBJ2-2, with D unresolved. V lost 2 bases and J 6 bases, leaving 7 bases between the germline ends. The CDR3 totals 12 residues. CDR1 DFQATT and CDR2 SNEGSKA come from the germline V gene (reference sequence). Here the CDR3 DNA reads TGCAGTGCTAGATTCGTCCCCGGGGAGCTGTTTTTT. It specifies CSARFVPGELFF.

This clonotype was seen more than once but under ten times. CDR3 region: CSARVPGQGSQETQYF. CDR3 DNA: TGCAGTGCTAGAGTCCCGGGACAGGGGTCCCAAGAGACCCAGTACTTC. The chain joins TRBV20-1 to TRBJ2-5; 10 bases match TRBD1. J was trimmed by 1 base and V by 1 base; bases with no gene match: 6. Germline V gene data show CDR1 as DFQATT and CDR2 as SNEGSKA (reference sequence). CDR3 length: 16 amino acids.

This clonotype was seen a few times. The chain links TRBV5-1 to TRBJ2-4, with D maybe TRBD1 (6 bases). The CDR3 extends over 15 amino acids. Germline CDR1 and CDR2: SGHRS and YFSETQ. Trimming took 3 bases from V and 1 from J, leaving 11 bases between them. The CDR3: CASSSAGEAKNIQYF. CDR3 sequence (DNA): TGCGCCAGCAGCTCGGCAGGGGAGGCCAAAAACATTCAGTACTTC.

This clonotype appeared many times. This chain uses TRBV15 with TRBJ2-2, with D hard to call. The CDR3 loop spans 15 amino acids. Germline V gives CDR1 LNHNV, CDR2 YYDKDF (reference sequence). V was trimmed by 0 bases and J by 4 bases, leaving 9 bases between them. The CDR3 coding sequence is TGTGCCACCAGCAGAGAACCAGCGAGCACCGGGGAGCTGTTTTTT. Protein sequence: CATSREPASTGELFF.